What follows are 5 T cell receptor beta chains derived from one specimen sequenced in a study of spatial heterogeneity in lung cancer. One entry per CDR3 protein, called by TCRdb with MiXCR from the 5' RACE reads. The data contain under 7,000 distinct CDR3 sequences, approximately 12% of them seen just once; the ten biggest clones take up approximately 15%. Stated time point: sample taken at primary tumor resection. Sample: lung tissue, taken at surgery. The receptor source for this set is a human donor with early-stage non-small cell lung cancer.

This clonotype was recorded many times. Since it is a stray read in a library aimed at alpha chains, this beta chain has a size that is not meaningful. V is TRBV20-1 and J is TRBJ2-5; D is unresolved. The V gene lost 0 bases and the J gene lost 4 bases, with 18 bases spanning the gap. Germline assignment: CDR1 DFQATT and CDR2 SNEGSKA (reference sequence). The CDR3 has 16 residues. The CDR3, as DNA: TGCAGTGCTAGAGACGGCGGTAGATCTTGGGCAGAGACCCAGTACTTC. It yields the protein CSARDGGRSWAETQYF.

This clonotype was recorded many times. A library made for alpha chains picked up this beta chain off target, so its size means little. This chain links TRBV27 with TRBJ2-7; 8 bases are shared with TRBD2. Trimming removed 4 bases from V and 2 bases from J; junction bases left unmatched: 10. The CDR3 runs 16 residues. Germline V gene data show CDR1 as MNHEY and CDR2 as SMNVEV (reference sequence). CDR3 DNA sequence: TGTGCCAGCAGTTGGCTAGCGGGTACCGCCCCCTACGAGCAGTACTTC. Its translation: CASSWLAGTAPYEQYF.

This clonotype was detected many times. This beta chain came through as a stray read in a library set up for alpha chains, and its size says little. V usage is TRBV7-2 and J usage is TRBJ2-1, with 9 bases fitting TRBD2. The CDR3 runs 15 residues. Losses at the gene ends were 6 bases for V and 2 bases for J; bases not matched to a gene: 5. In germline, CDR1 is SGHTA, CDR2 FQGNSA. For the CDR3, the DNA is TGTGCCAGCAGAAGCGGACTAGCGACCTACAATGAGCAGTTCTTC. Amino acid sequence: CASRSGLATYNEQFF.

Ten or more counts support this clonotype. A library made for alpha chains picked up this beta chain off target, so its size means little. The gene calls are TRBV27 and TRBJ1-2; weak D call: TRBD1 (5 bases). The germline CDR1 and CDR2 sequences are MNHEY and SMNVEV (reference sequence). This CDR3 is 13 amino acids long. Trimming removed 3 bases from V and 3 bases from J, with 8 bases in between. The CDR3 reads CASSFGRDYGYTF. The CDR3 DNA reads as TGTGCCAGCAGTTTCGGCAGGGACTATGGCTACACCTTC.

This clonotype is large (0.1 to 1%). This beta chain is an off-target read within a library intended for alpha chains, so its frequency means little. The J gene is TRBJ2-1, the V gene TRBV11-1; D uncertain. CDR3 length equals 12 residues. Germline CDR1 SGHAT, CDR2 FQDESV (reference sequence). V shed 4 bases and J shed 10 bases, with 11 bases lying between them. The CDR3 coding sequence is TGTGCCAGCAGCTACGAAAAGCCGGAGCAGTTCTTC. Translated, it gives CASSYEKPEQFF.